This T cell receptor (beta chain) was sequenced for a study of T cell responses to AZD1222 COVID-19 vaccine. Findings of the study overall: The donors showed a predominance of white British ancestry and of females, with possible underestimation of clonal diversity.

The germline gives CDR1 MDHEN, CDR2 SYDVKM. CDR3 length: 17 amino acids. Trimming stripped 5 bases from V and 0 bases from J, with 16 bases between. This clone was detected only once. The antigen remains unidentified. Sequencing was performed with immunoSEQ multiplex PCR; in TCRdb, only in-frame clones are kept and a portion is missing. The table has roughly 100,000 clones, roughly 88% seen once; the top ten hold around 9%. Sequences were derived from peripheral blood, sampled on day 0 of AZD1222 vaccination. This receptor was identified in an adult in good health. J is TRBJ1-4 and V is TRBV28; D is possibly TRBD1 (5 bases). The CDR3 DNA sequence: TGTGCCAGCAGTCCCCGGGGGGAGGGACCAACTAATGAAAAACTGTTTTTT. Protein product: CASSPRGEGPTNEKLFF.